The source of this T cell receptor beta chain is a study of yellow fever vaccine responses in identical twins. Study outcomes and limitations: Twins' vaccine T cell response reportedly seemed partly convergent, partly personalized.

Of note for this clonotype: Its matching antigen is unknown.

Each CDR3 protein gets one entry after TCRdb re-called the RT-PCR reads with MiXCR. This sample has about 23,000 distinct CDR3 sequences, with under 85% found just once. The junction had 3 bases not matched to a gene; V was cut back by 3 bases and J by 4 bases. This CDR3 contains 14 residues. Germline CDR1 and CDR2: SEHNR and FQNEAQ (reference sequence). The TCR sequence derives from a woman under 30 who received the yellow fever vaccine. Sequences were derived from T cells from blood (PBMCs), unsorted or a sorted subset (not recorded which), sampled before or after yellow fever vaccination (not recorded which). This chain connects TRBV7-9 to TRBJ2-1, with 7 positions matching TRBD1. CDR3: CASSLGQIYNEQFF. The CDR3 DNA is TGTGCCAGCAGCTTGGGACAGATATACAATGAGCAGTTCTTC.